These 25 T cell receptor beta chains share one sample of origin, sequenced in a study of regulatory T cells in long-lasting Graves disease. According to the study, TCR beta libraries were built with iRepertoire HTBI primers and CDR3-region Arm-PCR. A single record per CDR3 protein comes from TCRdb applying MiXCR to the multiplex PCR reads. The sample lists under 300,000 distinct CDR3 sequences, under 20% occurring once. Time point of the sample: newly diagnosed GD, antithyroid drugs for less than 3 months. RNA from PBMCs was the source of the TCR library. These data are also associated with another study on T cells in Graves' hyperthyroidism and ophthalmopathy.

The material was peripheral blood mononuclear cells (PBMCs), obtained at new diagnosis, from a patient treated with antithyroid drugs. These TCRs come from a woman under 40 with Graves disease.

This clonotype was recorded many times. The chain employs TRBV6-2 or TRBV6-3 and TRBJ2-1; TRBD2 agrees at 7 bases. This CDR3 has 16 residues. V dropped 5 bases and J dropped 7; count of bases not matched to a gene: 14. Germline V lookup: CDR1 MNHEY, CDR2 SVGEGT. In DNA form, the CDR3 reads TGTGCCAGCAGTACGCGGACTAGGGGTTATCTAAATGAGCAGTTCTTC. It specifies CASSTRTRGYLNEQFF.

This clonotype appeared a few times. This chain uses TRBV14 with TRBJ1-1; D is ambiguous. CDR3 size: 17 residues. Germline V CDR1 and CDR2: SGHDN, FVKESK. Trimming pared 4 bases from V and 3 bases from J, leaving 21 bases between. In DNA form, the CDR3 reads TGTGCCAGCAGCCCTTTAAGGGCCCTCGGGTTGGACACTGAAGCTTTCTTT. It is translated as CASSPLRALGLDTEAFF. Full variable domain (remainder filled in from reference TRBV14 and TRBJ1-1): EAGVTQFPSHSVIEKGQTVTLRCDPISGHDNLYWYRRVMGKEIKFLLHFVKESKQDESGMPNNRFLAERTGGTYSTLKVQPAELEDSGVYFCASSPLRALGLDTEAFFGQGTRLTVV.

This clonotype has ten or more counts. The chain couples TRBV5-1 to TRBJ1-1; weak D call: TRBD1 (6 bases). Trimming took 4 bases from V and 2 from J, leaving 24 bases between them. The CDR3 is 18 residues long. The germline V gene encodes CDR1 SGHRS and CDR2 YFSETQ. The chain's CDR3 is CASSPTQGTLISNTEAFF. Here the CDR3 DNA reads TGCGCCAGCAGCCCAACTCAGGGGACATTAATTTCTAACACTGAAGCTTTCTTT.

The sample holds many counts of this clonotype. This chain joins TRBV2 and TRBJ2-5, with D perhaps TRBD2 (5 bases). The CDR3 spans 14 residues. Germline values: CDR1 SNHLY, CDR2 FYNNEI. V shed 7 bases and J shed 3 bases, with 15 bases lying between them. The DNA for the CDR3 is TGTGCCAGCAACCGAGACCTCGGGGAAGAGACCCAGTACTTC. Amino acid sequence: CASNRDLGEETQYF.

This chain uses TRBV10-1 with TRBJ2-1; no clear D. Trimming took 4 bases from V and 9 from J, leaving 25 bases between them. Germline assignment: CDR1 WNHNN and CDR2 SYGVQD (reference sequence). The CDR3 is 17 residues long. CDR3 coding DNA: TGCGCCAGCAGTGGTCCTTTGCTAAAGGAATGGGATACTGAGCAGTTCTTC. This gives the protein CASSGPLLKEWDTEQFF.

Many counts were recorded for this clonotype. The chain carries TRBV20-1 and TRBJ2-7, with TRBD2 matching over 10 bases. This CDR3 contains 14 residues. Trimming removed 1 base from V and 4 bases from J; junction bases left unmatched: 4. The V gene's germline CDR1 is DFQATT and CDR2 SNEGSKA (reference sequence). The CDR3 nucleotides are TGCAGTGCTAGAGGTAGCGGGGGGAGGTACGAGCAGTACTTC. Its translation is CSARGSGGRYEQYF.

This clonotype was seen ten or more times. The J gene is TRBJ2-1, the V gene TRBV25-1; either TRBD1 or TRBD2 may supply D (6 bases each). The CDR3 runs to 16 residues. Trimming shortened V by 3 bases and J by 0 bases, and 12 bases separated the two germline ends. Germline CDR1 reads MGHDK; CDR2 reads SYGVNS. CDR3 sequence (DNA): TGTGCCAGCAGTGAGCTCAAGGGGGGCTCCTACAATGAGCAGTTCTTC. Translated: CASSELKGGSYNEQFF.

This clonotype was counted at least ten times. The chain links TRBV5-1 to TRBJ1-1; D gene ambiguous. Germline assignment: CDR1 SGHRS and CDR2 YFSETQ. The CDR3 spans 14 residues. The germline V and J ends were trimmed by 0 bases and 3 bases, with 9 bases remaining between them. CDR3 nucleotide sequence: TGCGCCAGCAGCTTGGGTCGGGGTTACACTGAAGCTTTCTTT. It specifies CASSLGRGYTEAFF.

This clonotype was observed a handful of times. This chain connects TRBV6-1 to TRBJ1-6; TRBD1 is a possible D gene (5 bases). This CDR3 spans 18 amino acids. Germline CDR1 and CDR2: MNHNS and SASEGT. Trimming pared 6 bases from V and 0 bases from J, leaving 18 bases between. The CDR3 reads CASSLGPGSSSYNSPLHF. CDR3 nucleotide sequence: TGTGCCAGCAGCCTGGGACCCGGCAGCAGCTCCTATAATTCACCCCTCCACTTT.

This clonotype has at least ten counts. The rearrangement links TRBV7-9 to TRBJ2-7; 13 nucleotides align to TRBD2. Per the germline V gene, CDR1 is SEHNR and CDR2 is FQNEAQ (reference sequence). CDR3 size: 17 residues. After removal of 6 bases from V and 0 bases from J, the junction contained 8 bases not matched to a gene. CDR3 DNA sequence: TGTGCCAGCAGTTCGACTAGCGGGGGGCGGAGCTCCTACGAGCAGTACTTC. Residues: CASSSTSGGRSSYEQYF.

About this clonotype: A read error is the likely source, as a far larger clone sits one nucleotide away. CDR3 residues: CASSFSGTQYF. CDR3 nucleotides: TGTGCCAGCAGTTTTTCTGGTACGCAGTATTTT. This chain joins TRBV27 and TRBJ2-3, with D hard to call. The V gene's germline CDR1 is MNHEY and CDR2 SMNVEV (reference sequence). The V end lost 3 bases, the J end lost 8 bases, and 6 bases lay between the germline ends. The CDR3 extends over 11 amino acids.

Many counts were recorded for this clonotype. The chain links TRBV29-1 to TRBJ2-7; 7 bases match TRBD1. Germline V lookup: CDR1 SQVTM, CDR2 ANQGSEA. The V gene end was trimmed by 7 bases and the J gene end by 3 bases; junction bases not matched to a gene: 9. The length of the CDR3 is 13 residues. The chain's CDR3 is CSAAGTENYEQYF. DNA of the CDR3: TGCAGCGCCGCCGGGACAGAGAACTACGAGCAGTACTTC.

This clonotype appeared many times. A much larger clone differs by one base, so this may be a read error. This chain uses TRBV9 with TRBJ2-3; no clear D gene. V was trimmed by 0 bases and J by 4 bases, leaving 3 bases between them. This CDR3 is built from 12 residues. Germline CDR1 SGDLS, CDR2 YYNGEE. The CDR3 region has the DNA TGTGCCAGCAGCGTAGGGGCAGATACGCAGTATTTT. It codes for CASSVGADTQYF.

This chain joins TRBV6-2 or TRBV6-3 and TRBJ1-5; tentative D call: TRBD1 (5 bases). CDR1 MNHEY and CDR2 SVGEGT come from the germline V gene. The CDR3 has 13 residues. Trimming pared 11 bases from V and 7 bases from J, leaving 18 bases between. CDR3 sequence reads: CAGKARVYQPQHF. The DNA for the CDR3 is TGTGCCGGGAAGGCCAGGGTGTACCAGCCCCAGCATTTT.

The chain employs TRBV6-2 or TRBV6-3 and TRBJ1-2; TRBD1 matches 8 bases. V lost 2 bases, J lost 4 bases, and 6 bases stayed unmatched. The germline V gene encodes CDR1 MNHEY and CDR2 SVGEGT. The CDR3 loop spans 15 amino acids. CDR3 residues: CASSYGQGFSYGYTF. The CDR3 DNA reads TGTGCCAGCAGTTACGGACAGGGCTTTAGCTATGGCTACACCTTC.

This clonotype has a handful of counts. This chain links TRBV5-5 with TRBJ2-4, with TRBD1 matching over 7 bases. The CDR3 runs to 14 residues. Trimming took 4 bases from V and 1 from J; bases not matched to a gene: 2. CDR1 is SGHKS, CDR2 YYEKEE, per germline (reference sequence). The CDR3 DNA reads TGTGCCAGCAGCCAGGGGGAGGCCAAAAACATTCAGTACTTC. Protein: CASSQGEAKNIQYF.

Turning to this clonotype: Compared with germline, one end of the junction differs, possibly owing to a read error. This chain joins TRBV11-2 and TRBJ1-5; 7 bases fit TRBD1. The CDR3 is 17 amino acids. The V gene's germline CDR1 is SGHAT and CDR2 FQNNGV. Written as DNA, the CDR3 is TGTGCCGGCAGCTTAGCAGGGACAGCCTATAGCAATCAGCCCCAGCATTTT. It specifies CAGSLAGTAYSNQPQHF.

This clonotype was seen repeatedly, ten times or more. The chain couples TRBV12-3 or TRBV12-4 to TRBJ2-1; the D call may be TRBD1 or TRBD2 (5 bases each). The CDR3 consists of 14 residues. Trimming removed 2 bases at V and 2 bases at J, with 7 bases between. The CDR3 loop reads CASSLTGPYNEQFF. The CDR3 DNA sequence: TGTGCCAGCAGTTTAACGGGACCCTACAATGAGCAGTTCTTC.

This clonotype has ten or more counts. J is TRBJ1-5 and V is TRBV5-1; 7 bases match TRBD1. In germline, CDR1 is SGHRS, CDR2 YFSETQ. The CDR3 contains 14 residues. After removal of 0 bases from V and 7 bases from J, the junction contained 4 bases not matched to a gene. The CDR3 DNA follows: TGCGCCAGCAGCTTGGGTACAGGGGTGCAGCCCCAGCATTTT. Its protein product is CASSLGTGVQPQHF.

This chain uses TRBV7-2 with TRBJ1-4; D is uncertain. Trimming took 2 bases from V and 12 from J, leaving 13 bases between them. Germline V CDR1 and CDR2: SGHTA, FQGNSA. The CDR3 sequence is 13 residues long. CDR3: CASSLSEAWQLFF. The CDR3 coding sequence is TGTGCCAGCAGCTTAAGCGAAGCCTGGCAACTGTTTTTT.

Remarks on this clonotype: A much larger clone lies a single base off, so this may be a read error. This CDR3 fails to terminate in the conserved phenylalanine or tryptophan, so it likely reflects a read error. The chain combines TRBV7-9 with TRBJ2-5; TRBD2 matches at 7 bases. V shed 5 bases, J shed 4 bases, and the junction held 4 bases outside the gene matches. This CDR3 comprises 13 residues. The germline V gene has CDR1 SEHNR and CDR2 FQNEAQ (reference sequence). The CDR3 here is CASSRAGPETQYL. Here the CDR3 DNA reads TGTGCCAGCAGCCGAGCGGGGCCAGAGACCCAGTACTTA.

Regarding this clonotype: Likely a read error: the CDR3 ends without its conserved phenylalanine or tryptophan. J is TRBJ2-7 and V is TRBV7-2; 7 bases agree with TRBD2. Germline CDR1 reads SGHTA; CDR2 reads FQGNSA. V dropped 3 bases and J dropped 0; count of bases not matched to a gene: 8. This CDR3 has 16 amino acids. CDR3 bases: TGTGCCAGCAGCTTGGGAGGGACTGCAAGCTCCTACGAGCAGTACTTA. Residues: CASSLGGTASSYEQYL.

A remark on this clonotype: A read error is the likely source, as a far larger clone sits one nucleotide away. The rearrangement links TRBV3-1 to TRBJ2-1; D possibly corresponds to TRBD1 (6 bases). The closer fit of TRBJ1-1 to the DNA end suggests the J call may be wrong. This CDR3 comprises 14 residues. CDR1 and CDR2 (germline): LGHDT, YNNKEL (reference sequence). In DNA form, the CDR3 reads TGTGCCAGCAGCCGAGTAGGGGGGACCACTGAAGCTTTCTTT. This codes for CASSRVGGTTEAFF.

Ten or more counts support this clonotype. This rearrangement joins TRBV10-2 to TRBJ2-3; D is undetermined. CDR3 length: 13 amino acids. V lost 7 bases and J 2 bases, leaving 10 bases between the germline ends. Germline V CDR1 and CDR2: WSHSY, SAAADI. CDR3 DNA: TGCGCCAGCATAATAGACGCCACAGATACGCAGTATTTT. It is translated as CASIIDATDTQYF.

The V and J genes are TRBV19 and TRBJ2-5, with 9 bases fitting TRBD2. Germline assignment: CDR1 LNHDA and CDR2 SQIVND (reference sequence). The CDR3 runs 18 residues. V trimming: 5 bases; J trimming: 5 bases; junction bases outside the gene matches: 18. CDR3 amino acids: CASSPWGAGGTRGETQYF. CDR3 DNA: TGTGCCAGTAGTCCCTGGGGAGCGGGGGGTACCCGGGGTGAGACCCAGTACTTC.